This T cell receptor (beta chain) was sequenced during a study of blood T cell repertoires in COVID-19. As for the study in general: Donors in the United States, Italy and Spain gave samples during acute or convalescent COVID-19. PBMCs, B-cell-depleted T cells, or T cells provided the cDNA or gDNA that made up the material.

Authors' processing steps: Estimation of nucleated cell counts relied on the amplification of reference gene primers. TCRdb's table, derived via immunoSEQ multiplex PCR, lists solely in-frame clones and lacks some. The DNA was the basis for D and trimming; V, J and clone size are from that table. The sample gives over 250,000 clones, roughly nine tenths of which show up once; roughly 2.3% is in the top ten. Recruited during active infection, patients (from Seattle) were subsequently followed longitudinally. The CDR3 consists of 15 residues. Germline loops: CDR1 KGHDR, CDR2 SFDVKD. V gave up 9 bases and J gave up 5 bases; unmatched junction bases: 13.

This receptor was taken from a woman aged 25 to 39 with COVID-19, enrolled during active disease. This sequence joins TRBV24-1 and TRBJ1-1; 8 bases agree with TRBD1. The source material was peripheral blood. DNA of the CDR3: TGTGCCACCCCTGGGGACAGGACAGGGAGTACTGAAGCTTTCTTT. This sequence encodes CATPGDRTGSTEAFF.